Detailed here is one TCR beta chain. CD4+ cells underwent separation, giving CD45RA+ naive and CD45RA-negative memory subsets. Germline V gives CDR1 LNHDA, CDR2 SQIVND (reference sequence). Trimming removed 5 bases from V and 2 bases from J, with 19 bases in between. This CDR3 is built from 17 residues. This entry is derived from a study of shared clonotypes between healthy human individuals. Sequencing was performed with immunoSEQ multiplex PCR; in TCRdb, only in-frame clones are kept and a portion is missing. The table has roughly 1,100,000 clones, 60% to 80% seen once. Sequences were obtained from memory CD4+ T cells sorted from blood. The subset is: CD45RA-negative fraction. The receptor was derived from a man aged 18 to 29 in good health. The chain recombines TRBV19 with TRBJ1-5; TRBD1 is a possible D gene (5 bases). Here the CDR3 reads CASSSWSAGSGNQPQHF. Here the CDR3 DNA reads TGTGCCAGTAGTTCCTGGTCGGCAGGGAGTGGCAATCAGCCCCAGCATTTT.